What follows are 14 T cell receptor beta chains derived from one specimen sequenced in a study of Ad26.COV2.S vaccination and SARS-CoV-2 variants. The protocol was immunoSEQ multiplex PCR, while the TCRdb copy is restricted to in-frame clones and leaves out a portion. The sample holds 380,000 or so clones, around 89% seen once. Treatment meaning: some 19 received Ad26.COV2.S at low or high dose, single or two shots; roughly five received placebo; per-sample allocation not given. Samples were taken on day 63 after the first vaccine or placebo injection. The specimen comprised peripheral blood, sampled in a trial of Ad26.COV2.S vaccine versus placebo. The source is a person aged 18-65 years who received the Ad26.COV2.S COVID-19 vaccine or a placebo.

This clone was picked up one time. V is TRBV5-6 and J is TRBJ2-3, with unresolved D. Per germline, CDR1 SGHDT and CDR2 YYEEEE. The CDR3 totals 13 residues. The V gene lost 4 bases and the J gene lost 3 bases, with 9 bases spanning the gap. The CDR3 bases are TGTGCCAGCAGCCCTTGGTTGACAGATACGCAGTATTTT. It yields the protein CASSPWLTDTQYF.

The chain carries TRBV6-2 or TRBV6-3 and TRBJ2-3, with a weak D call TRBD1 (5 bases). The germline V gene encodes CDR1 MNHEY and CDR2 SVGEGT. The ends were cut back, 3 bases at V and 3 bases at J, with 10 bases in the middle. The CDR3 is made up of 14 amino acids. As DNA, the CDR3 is TGTGCCAGCAGTTATTCCGCAGGGACAGATACGCAGTATTTT. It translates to CASSYSAGTDTQYF.

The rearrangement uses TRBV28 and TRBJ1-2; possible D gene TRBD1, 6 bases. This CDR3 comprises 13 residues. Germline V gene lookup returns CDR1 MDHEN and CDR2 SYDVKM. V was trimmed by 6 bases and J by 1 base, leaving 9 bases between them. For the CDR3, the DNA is TGTGCCAGCAGAGTGGACAGTAACTATGGCTACACCTTC. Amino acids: CASRVDSNYGYTF.

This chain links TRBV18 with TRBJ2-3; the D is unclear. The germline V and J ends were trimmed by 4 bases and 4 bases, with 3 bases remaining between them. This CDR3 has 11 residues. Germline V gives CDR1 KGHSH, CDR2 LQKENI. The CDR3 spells CASSRADTQYF. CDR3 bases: TGTGCCAGCTCACGGGCAGATACGCAGTATTTT. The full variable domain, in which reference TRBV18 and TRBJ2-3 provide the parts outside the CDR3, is NAGVMQNPRHLVRRRGQEARLRCSPMKGHSHVYWYRQLPEEGLKFMVYLQKENIIDESGMPKERFSAEFPKEGPSILRIQQVVRGDSAAYFCASSRADTQYFGPGTRLTVL.

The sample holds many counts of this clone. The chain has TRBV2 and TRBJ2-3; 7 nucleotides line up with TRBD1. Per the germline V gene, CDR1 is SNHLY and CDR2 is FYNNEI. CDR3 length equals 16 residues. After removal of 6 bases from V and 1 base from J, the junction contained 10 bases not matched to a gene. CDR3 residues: CASRPTGEWGTDTQYF. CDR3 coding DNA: TGTGCCAGCAGACCCACAGGGGAGTGGGGCACAGATACGCAGTATTTT.

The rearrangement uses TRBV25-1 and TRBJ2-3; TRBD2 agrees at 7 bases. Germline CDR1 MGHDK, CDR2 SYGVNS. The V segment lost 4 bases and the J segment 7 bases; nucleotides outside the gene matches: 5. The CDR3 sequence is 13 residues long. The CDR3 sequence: CASSGSGTNTQYF. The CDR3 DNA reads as TGTGCCAGCAGTGGATCCGGGACTAATACGCAGTATTTT.

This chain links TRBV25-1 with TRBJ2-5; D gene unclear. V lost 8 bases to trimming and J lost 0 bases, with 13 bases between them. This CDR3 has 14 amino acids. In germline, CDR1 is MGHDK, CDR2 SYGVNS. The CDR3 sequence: CASAKDGYQETQYF. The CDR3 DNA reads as TGTGCCAGCGCCAAGGACGGCTACCAAGAGACCCAGTACTTC.

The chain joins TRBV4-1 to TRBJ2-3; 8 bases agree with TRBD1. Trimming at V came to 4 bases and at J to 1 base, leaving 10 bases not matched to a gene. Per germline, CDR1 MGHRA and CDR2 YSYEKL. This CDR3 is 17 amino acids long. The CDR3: CASSPDPTGAGTDTQYF. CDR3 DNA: TGCGCCAGCAGCCCAGATCCGACAGGGGCCGGCACAGATACGCAGTATTTT.

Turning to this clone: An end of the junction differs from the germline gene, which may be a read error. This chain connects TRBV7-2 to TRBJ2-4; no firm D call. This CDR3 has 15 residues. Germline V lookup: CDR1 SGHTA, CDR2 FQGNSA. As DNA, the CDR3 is TGTGCCAGCAGCTTGGATGGTCCAATACCGGGTCCTAAAAACTTC. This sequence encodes CASSLDGPIPGPKNF.

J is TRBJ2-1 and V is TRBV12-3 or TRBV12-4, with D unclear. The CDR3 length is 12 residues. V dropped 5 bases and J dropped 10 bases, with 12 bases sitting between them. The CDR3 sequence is CASSSQEGEQFF. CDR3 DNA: TGTGCCAGCAGTAGTCAAGAAGGAGAGCAGTTCTTC.

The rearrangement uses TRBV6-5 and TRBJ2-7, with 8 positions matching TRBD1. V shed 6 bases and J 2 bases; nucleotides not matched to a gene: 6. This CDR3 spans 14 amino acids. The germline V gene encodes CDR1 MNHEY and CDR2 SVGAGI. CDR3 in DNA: TGTGCCAGCAGGTGGGACAGGCGAGCCTACGAGCAGTACTTC. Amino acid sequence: CASRWDRRAYEQYF.

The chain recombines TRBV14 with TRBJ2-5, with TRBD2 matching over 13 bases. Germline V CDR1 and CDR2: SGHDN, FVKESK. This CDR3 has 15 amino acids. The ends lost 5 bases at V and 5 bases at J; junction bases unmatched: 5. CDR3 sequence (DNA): TGTGCCAGCAGCGTACTAGCGGGGGGGACGGAGACCCAGTACTTC. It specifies CASSVLAGGTETQYF.

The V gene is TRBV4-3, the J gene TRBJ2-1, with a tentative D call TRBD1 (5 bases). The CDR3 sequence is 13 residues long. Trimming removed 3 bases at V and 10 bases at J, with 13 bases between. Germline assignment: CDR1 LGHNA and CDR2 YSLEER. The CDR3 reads CASSQGRAGEQFF. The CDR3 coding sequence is TGCGCCAGCAGCCAGGGCAGGGCTGGGGAGCAGTTCTTC.

The CDR3 DNA follows: TGTGCCTGGAGTGTACTCCGGGGACCCTACGAGCAGTACTTC. Translated: CAWSVLRGPYEQYF. The chain recombines TRBV30 with TRBJ2-7, with D possibly called TRBD1 or TRBD2 (5 bases each). This CDR3 has 14 residues. V lost 0 bases and J 2 bases, leaving 11 bases between the germline ends. Per the germline V gene, CDR1 is GTSNPN and CDR2 is SVGIG (reference sequence).